The 32 T cell receptor beta chains presented below share a single source sample, sequenced in a study of T cell responses to AZD1222 COVID-19 vaccine. The data were produced by immunoSEQ multiplex PCR, yet TCRdb's version contains in-frame clones alone and is incomplete. The table has around 80,000 clones, 83% seen once. Sequencing used peripheral blood, obtained 28 days after the second AZD1222 dose. All receptors derive from an adult who received the AZD1222 COVID-19 vaccine.

This chain connects TRBV2 to TRBJ1-5; no clear D. Trimming stripped 6 bases from V and 0 bases from J, with 12 bases between. This CDR3 region has 15 residues. CDR1 and CDR2 from the germline V gene are SNHLY and FYNNEI. CDR3: CASSAGYLSNQPQHF. As DNA, the CDR3 is TGTGCCAGCAGCGCCGGCTATCTTAGCAATCAGCCCCAGCATTTT.

The chain links TRBV9 to TRBJ2-1, with 7 bases matching TRBD2. Germline V gives CDR1 SGDLS, CDR2 YYNGEE. The CDR3 is 16 residues long. V lost 0 bases to trimming and J lost 3 bases; unmatched junction nucleotides: 6. CDR3 amino acids: CASSVDGGGVYNEQFF. CDR3 nucleotides: TGTGCCAGCAGCGTAGATGGGGGAGGGGTCTACAATGAGCAGTTCTTC. Together with reference TRBV9 and TRBJ2-1, the CDR3 gives the full variable domain: DSGVTQTPKHLITATGQRVTLRCSPRSGDLSVYWYQQSLDQGLQFLIQYYNGEERAKGNILERFSAQQFPDLHSELNLSSLELGDSALYFCASSVDGGGVYNEQFFGPGTRLTVL.

The V gene is TRBV28, the J gene TRBJ2-7, with D possibly TRBD2 on 5 matching bases. The CDR3 is 15 residues long. V was trimmed by 5 bases and J by 4 bases, leaving 18 bases between them. In germline, CDR1 is MDHEN, CDR2 SYDVKM. CDR3 amino acids: CASSPGALTRYEQYF. The CDR3 bases are TGTGCCAGCAGTCCCGGAGCCTTAACTAGGTACGAGCAGTACTTC.

The chain carries TRBV4-1 and TRBJ1-2, with D uncertain. Germline V CDR1 and CDR2: MGHRA, YSYEKL. Trimming left V 4 bases short and J 4 bases short, with 22 bases between. The CDR3 is made up of 17 amino acids. The CDR3: CASSPSLFLTPRYGYTF. The CDR3, as DNA: TGCGCCAGCAGCCCCAGCTTATTCCTTACGCCTCGCTATGGCTACACCTTC.

This clone appeared once. CDR3 residues: CASSTPRGRRNYGYTF. The DNA of the CDR3 is TGTGCCAGTAGCACCCCCCGTGGCAGGCGTAACTATGGCTACACCTTC. This sequence joins TRBV19 and TRBJ1-2; no firm D call. The CDR3 length is 16 residues. The V end lost 6 bases, the J end lost 1 base, and 18 bases lay between the germline ends. Germline lookup yields CDR1 LNHDA and CDR2 SQIVND (reference sequence). The full variable domain, with the rest looked up from reference TRBV19 and TRBJ1-2, is DGGITQSPKYLFRKEGQNVTLSCEQNLNHDAMYWYRQDPGQGLRLIYYSQIVNDFQKGDIAEGYSVSREKKESFPLTVTSAQKNPTAFYLCASSTPRGRRNYGYTFGSGTRLTVV.

This clone has a handful of counts. The rearrangement joins TRBV5-1 to TRBJ2-3; no reliable D call. Germline-derived CDR1 and CDR2 are SGHRS and YFSETQ. The CDR3 loop spans 17 amino acids. The V end was cut by 4 bases, the J end by 2 bases, with 20 bases between. Here the CDR3 reads CASSLRYNGTITDTQYF. The CDR3 DNA is TGCGCCAGCAGCCTTCGGTATAATGGCACAATCACAGATACGCAGTATTTT.

The rearrangement joins TRBV28 to TRBJ1-1; D may be TRBD1 (5 bases). The length of the CDR3 is 14 residues. V was pared by 7 bases and J by 1 base, with 13 bases between. Germline CDR1 is MDHEN and CDR2 is SYDVKM. CDR3 DNA: TGTGCCAGCACTAACCAGGGTTGGAACACTGAAGCTTTCTTT. Translation gives CASTNQGWNTEAFF.

The chain joins TRBV3-1 (or the pseudogene TRBV3-2) to TRBJ1-2, with D possibly TRBD1 on 5 matching bases. CDR1 is LGHDT, CDR2 YNNKEL, per germline (reference sequence). The CDR3 is 15 amino acids. The V end lost 1 base, the J end lost 4 bases, and 13 bases lay between the germline ends. CDR3 bases: TGTGCCAGCAGCCAAGGGGACGTTGCATCCTATGGCTACACCTTC. The encoded protein is CASSQGDVASYGYTF.

The rearrangement links TRBV28 to TRBJ1-2, with a tentative D call TRBD1 (5 bases). The CDR3 is 11 residues long. Germline assignment: CDR1 MDHEN and CDR2 SYDVKM. Trimming pared 4 bases from V and 7 bases from J, leaving 7 bases between. CDR3 sequence reads: CASSSGFGYTF. CDR3 nucleotide sequence: TGTGCCAGCAGTTCAGGGTTTGGCTACACCTTC.

The CDR3 sequence: CASSRSTSGVTNEQFF. The CDR3 coding sequence is TGTGCCAGCAGCCGCTCGACTAGCGGAGTGACCAATGAGCAGTTCTTC. V usage is TRBV7-2 and J usage is TRBJ2-1, with 9 bases that match TRBD2. The V and J ends lost 5 bases and 6 bases, in that order; junction bases with no gene match: 11. This CDR3 has 16 amino acids. CDR1 and CDR2 (germline): SGHTA, FQGNSA.

The V gene is TRBV19, the J gene TRBJ1-5; 7 bases align to TRBD1. The junction had 3 bases not matched to a gene; V was cut back by 6 bases and J by 4 bases. This CDR3 has 13 amino acids. The germline gives CDR1 LNHDA, CDR2 SQIVND (reference sequence). The CDR3 coding sequence is TGTGCCAGTAGGGTACAGGGGAATCAGCCCCAGCATTTT. It specifies CASRVQGNQPQHF.

V usage is TRBV5-6 and J usage is TRBJ2-7; D unresolved. The CDR3 runs to 13 residues. Per the germline V gene, CDR1 is SGHDT and CDR2 is YYEEEE. V lost 0 bases to trimming and J lost 1 base, with 5 bases between them. The CDR3 loop is CASSLVDSYEQYF. The DNA of the CDR3 is TGTGCCAGCAGCTTGGTAGATTCCTACGAGCAGTACTTC.

This sequence joins TRBV30 and TRBJ1-4, with D maybe TRBD1 (6 bases). V dropped 2 bases and J dropped 8 bases, with 24 bases sitting between them. The CDR3 is 17 residues long. CDR1 GTSNPN and CDR2 SVGIG come from the germline V gene (reference sequence). The CDR3 sequence: CAWSQTLQQGRQEKLFF. The CDR3 bases are TGTGCCTGGAGTCAGACCCTCCAGCAGGGGAGGCAAGAAAAACTGTTTTTT.

This chain joins TRBV7-8 and TRBJ2-1; D is unclear. Trimming removed 0 bases at V and 4 bases at J, with 7 bases between. This CDR3 is built from 14 residues. CDR1 SGHVS and CDR2 FQNEAQ come from the germline V gene. The CDR3, as DNA: TGTGCCAGCAGCTTAGCCGCTAGATACAATGAGCAGTTCTTC. Translated, it gives CASSLAARYNEQFF.

This chain joins TRBV28 and TRBJ2-7; D may be TRBD2 (6 bases). V was clipped by 3 bases and J by 2 bases, with 11 bases between them. The germline V gene encodes CDR1 MDHEN and CDR2 SYDVKM. The CDR3 covers 14 residues. CDR3 loop: CASSFREATYEQYF. The CDR3 DNA reads TGTGCCAGCAGTTTTAGGGAGGCGACCTACGAGCAGTACTTC.

The V gene is TRBV7-2, the J gene TRBJ1-5, with 9 nucleotides matching TRBD1. The length of the CDR3 is 17 residues. V shed 4 bases, J shed 5 bases, and the junction held 12 bases outside the gene matches. Germline V lookup: CDR1 SGHTA, CDR2 FQGNSA. The CDR3 spells CASSSTPTGGEDQPQHF. The CDR3, as DNA: TGTGCCAGCAGCTCGACCCCCACAGGGGGCGAGGATCAGCCCCAGCATTTT. Using reference TRBV7-2 and TRBJ1-5 for the parts outside the CDR3, the full variable domain is GAGVSQSPSNKVTEKGKDVELRCDPISGHTALYWYRQSLGQGLEFLIYFQGNSAPDKSGLPSDRFSAERTGGSVSTLTIQRTQQEDSAVYLCASSSTPTGGEDQPQHFGDGTRLSIL.

V is TRBV28 and J is TRBJ1-5, with TRBD1 matching 10 bases. The germline V gene encodes CDR1 MDHEN and CDR2 SYDVKM. The trim removed 6 bases at V and 7 bases at J, leaving 9 bases unmatched. The CDR3 runs to 15 residues. The CDR3 is CASRGDRGGWQPQHF. DNA of the CDR3: TGTGCCAGCAGGGGGGACAGGGGCGGGTGGCAGCCCCAGCATTTT.

The J gene is TRBJ2-7, the V gene TRBV15; 9 nucleotides align to TRBD1. The V and J ends lost 0 bases and 5 bases, in that order; junction bases with no gene match: 5. In germline, CDR1 is LNHNV, CDR2 YYDKDF (reference sequence). This CDR3 has 15 residues. This CDR3 reads CATSREGQGRHEQYF. The CDR3 DNA is TGTGCCACCAGCAGAGAGGGACAGGGTAGGCACGAGCAGTACTTC.

This clone was seen only once. The V call is TRBV4-3, the J call TRBJ2-5; TRBD2 is a possible D gene (6 bases). This CDR3 is built from 15 residues. CDR1 and CDR2 (germline): LGHNA, YSLEER. V dropped 3 bases and J dropped 2 bases, with 13 bases sitting between them. DNA for the CDR3: TGCGCCAGCAGCCAGACCCGGGGGAGACAAGAGACCCAGTACTTC. This gives the protein CASSQTRGRQETQYF.

CDR3 loop: CASSTQVNTEAFF. The CDR3 coding sequence is TGTGCCAGTAGTACACAGGTGAACACTGAAGCTTTCTTT. The chain recombines TRBV19 with TRBJ1-1, with a possible D match to TRBD1 (5 bases). This CDR3 region has 13 residues. The ends were cut back, 4 bases at V and 0 bases at J, with 6 bases in the middle. CDR1 is LNHDA, CDR2 SQIVND, per germline (reference sequence).

The rearrangement joins TRBV27 to TRBJ1-2; the D is unclear. The CDR3 extends over 14 amino acids. Germline CDR1 and CDR2: MNHEY and SMNVEV (reference sequence). The germline V and J ends were trimmed by 4 bases and 4 bases, with 13 bases remaining between them. CDR3 sequence (DNA): TGTGCCAGCAGTTCTGAAGGCTTCCTCTATGGCTACACCTTC. Protein: CASSSEGFLYGYTF.

This clone has only a few counts. The chain joins TRBV12-3 or TRBV12-4 to TRBJ1-5; D not resolved. V dropped 10 bases and J dropped 8 bases, with 18 bases sitting between them. The CDR3 loop spans 13 amino acids. This CDR3 is CATKRGEFEPQHF. Written as DNA, the CDR3 is TGTGCCACCAAACGGGGTGAGTTTGAGCCCCAGCATTTT.

J is TRBJ2-2 and V is TRBV18; 7 bases are a match to TRBD1. The CDR3 spans 16 residues. Germline V gives CDR1 KGHSH, CDR2 LQKENI. V dropped 0 bases and J dropped 6; count of bases not matched to a gene: 7. The CDR3 loop is CASSPPQGVDPGELFF. CDR3 nucleotides: TGTGCCAGCTCACCACCCCAGGGGGTCGACCCCGGGGAGCTGTTTTTT.

The chain recombines TRBV7-3 with TRBJ2-2; TRBD1 matches at 10 bases. This CDR3 contains 16 residues. J gave up 6 bases and V 6 bases, and 10 bases lay outside the gene matches. The germline gives CDR1 SGHTA, CDR2 FQGTGA. This CDR3 is CASSFEGDRGPGELFF. In DNA form, the CDR3 reads TGTGCCAGCAGTTTCGAGGGGGACAGGGGTCCCGGGGAGCTGTTTTTT.

The chain joins TRBV9 to TRBJ2-3, with D perhaps TRBD2 (5 bases). V was shortened by 3 bases and J by 0 bases, with 8 bases between the two germline ends. The CDR3 runs to 14 residues. Germline CDR1 reads SGDLS; CDR2 reads YYNGEE. The chain's CDR3 is CASSARGSTDTQYF. In DNA form, the CDR3 reads TGTGCCAGCAGCGCCCGAGGGAGCACAGATACGCAGTATTTT. Full variable domain (outside the CDR3, taken from reference TRBV9 and TRBJ2-3): DSGVTQTPKHLITATGQRVTLRCSPRSGDLSVYWYQQSLDQGLQFLIQYYNGEERAKGNILERFSAQQFPDLHSELNLSSLELGDSALYFCASSARGSTDTQYFGPGTRLTVL.

DNA for the CDR3: TGTGCCAGCAGTTTGCCGGTGGGACAGCTTGGGAATTCACCCCTCCACTTT. It translates to CASSLPVGQLGNSPLHF. J is TRBJ1-6 and V is TRBV28; TRBD1 agrees at 7 bases. The germline CDR1 and CDR2 sequences are MDHEN and SYDVKM. The CDR3 loop spans 17 amino acids. Unmatched junction bases numbered 12, after V lost 3 bases and J lost 7 bases.

This clone has a single count. The chain recombines TRBV29-1 with TRBJ2-7; D uncertain. Per the germline V gene, CDR1 is SQVTM and CDR2 is ANQGSEA. The length of the CDR3 is 15 residues. The ends were cut back, 5 bases at V and 1 base at J, with 18 bases in the middle. CDR3 nucleotides: TGCAGCGTTACGGGTGGAAACTCGGCTTCCTACGAGCAGTACTTC. As protein: CSVTGGNSASYEQYF.

V and J are TRBV19 and TRBJ1-2; 7 positions match TRBD1. Germline loops: CDR1 LNHDA, CDR2 SQIVND (reference sequence). The CDR3 consists of 14 residues. V was pared by 2 bases and J by 6 bases, with 6 bases of the junction left unmatched. CDR3 in amino acids: CASSIMTGRDGYTF. Written as DNA, the CDR3 is TGTGCCAGTAGTATAATGACAGGGAGAGATGGCTACACCTTC.

A word on this clone: Germline is not matched at one junction end, which may reflect a read error. The chain's CDR3 is CASSLELGTASYGYTF. The CDR3 DNA is TGTGCCAGCAGCTTAGAACTAGGGACAGCATCCTATGGGTACACCTTC. The gene calls are TRBV11-2 and TRBJ1-2; 7 positions match TRBD1. Looked up from germline, CDR1 is SGHAT and CDR2 is FQNNGV. CDR3 length equals 16 residues.

Turning to this clone: The identical CDR3 is also encoded by other nucleotide sequences in the sample. The chain carries TRBV7-9 and TRBJ1-1; D possibly corresponds to TRBD1 (5 bases). Trimming removed 5 bases at V and 5 bases at J, with 6 bases between. The length of the CDR3 is 11 residues. In germline, CDR1 is SEHNR, CDR2 FQNEAQ (reference sequence). The CDR3 protein is CASSPGTEAFF. DNA for the CDR3: TGTGCCAGCAGCCCAGGGACTGAAGCTTTCTTT.

The chain couples TRBV28 to TRBJ2-3; 7 bases are a match to TRBD2. J was trimmed by 2 bases and V by 8 bases; bases with no gene match: 10. Germline-derived CDR1 and CDR2 are MDHEN and SYDVKM. This CDR3 has 15 residues. The CDR3: CASGPPGLTTDTQYF. In nucleotides, the CDR3 is TGTGCCAGCGGACCACCGGGACTAACCACAGATACGCAGTATTTT.

The V and J genes are TRBV28 and TRBJ2-3; D could derive from TRBD1 or TRBD2 (5 bases each). Germline V CDR1 and CDR2: MDHEN, SYDVKM. The CDR3 consists of 16 residues. The V end was cut by 5 bases, the J end by 2 bases, with 17 bases between. The DNA of the CDR3 is TGTGCCAGCAGTCTTACAGGCGAGGGGCACACAGATACGCAGTATTTT. It yields the protein CASSLTGEGHTDTQYF.